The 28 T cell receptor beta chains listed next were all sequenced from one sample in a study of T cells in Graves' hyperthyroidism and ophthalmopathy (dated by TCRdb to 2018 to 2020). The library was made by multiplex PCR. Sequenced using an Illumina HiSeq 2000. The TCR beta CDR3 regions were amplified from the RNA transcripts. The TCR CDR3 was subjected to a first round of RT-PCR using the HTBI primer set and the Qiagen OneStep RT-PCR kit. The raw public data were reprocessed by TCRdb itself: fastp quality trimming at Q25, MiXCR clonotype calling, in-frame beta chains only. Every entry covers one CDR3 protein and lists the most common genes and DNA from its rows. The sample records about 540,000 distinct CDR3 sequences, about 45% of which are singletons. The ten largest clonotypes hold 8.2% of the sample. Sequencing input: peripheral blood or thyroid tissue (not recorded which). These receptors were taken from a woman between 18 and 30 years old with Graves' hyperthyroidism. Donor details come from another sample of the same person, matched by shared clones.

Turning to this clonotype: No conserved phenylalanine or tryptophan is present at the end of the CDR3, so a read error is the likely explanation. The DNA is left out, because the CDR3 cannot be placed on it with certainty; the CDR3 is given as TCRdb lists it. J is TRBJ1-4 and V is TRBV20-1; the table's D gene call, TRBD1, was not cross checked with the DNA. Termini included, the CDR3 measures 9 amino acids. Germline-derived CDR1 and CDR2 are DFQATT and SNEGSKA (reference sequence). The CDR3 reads CSARTGTDY.

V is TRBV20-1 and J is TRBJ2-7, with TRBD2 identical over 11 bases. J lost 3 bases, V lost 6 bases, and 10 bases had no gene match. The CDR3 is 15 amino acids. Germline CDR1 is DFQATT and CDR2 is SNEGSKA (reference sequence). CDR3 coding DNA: TGCAGTGCGAGTGGGCTAGCGGGAGGAGGCTACGAGCAGTACTTC. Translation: CSASGLAGGGYEQYF.

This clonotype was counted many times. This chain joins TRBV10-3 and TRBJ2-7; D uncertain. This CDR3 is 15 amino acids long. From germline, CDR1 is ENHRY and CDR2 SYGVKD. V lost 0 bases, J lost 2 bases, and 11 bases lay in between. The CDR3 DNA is TGTGCCATCAGTGAGTCTTCCGGACCGGCCTACGAGCAGTACTTC. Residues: CAISESSGPAYEQYF.

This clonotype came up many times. The CDR3 nucleotides are TGTGCCAGCAAGGGACGGAGGAACTATGGCTACACCTTC. Translated, it gives CASKGRRNYGYTF. This sequence joins TRBV25-1 and TRBJ1-2; possibly TRBD1 for D (5 bases). V lost 7 bases, J lost 2 bases, and 11 bases lay in between. The length of the CDR3 is 13 residues. Germline CDR1 reads MGHDK; CDR2 reads SYGVNS.

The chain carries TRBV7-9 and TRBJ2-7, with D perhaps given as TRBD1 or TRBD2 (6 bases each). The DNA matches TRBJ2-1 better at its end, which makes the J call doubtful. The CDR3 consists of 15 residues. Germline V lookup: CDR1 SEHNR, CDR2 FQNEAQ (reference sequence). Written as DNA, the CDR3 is TGTGCCAGCAGCCCCAGGGGCAGTGCGGAGGGGGAGCAGTTCTTC. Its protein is CASSPRGSAEGEQFF.

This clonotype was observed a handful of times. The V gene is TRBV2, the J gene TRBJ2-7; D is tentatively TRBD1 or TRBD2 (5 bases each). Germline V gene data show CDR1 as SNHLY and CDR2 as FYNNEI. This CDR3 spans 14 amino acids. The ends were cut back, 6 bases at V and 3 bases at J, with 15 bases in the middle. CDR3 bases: TGTGCCAGCAGCTTGCGGGCCGACAGCTACGAGCAGTACTTC. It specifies CASSLRADSYEQYF.

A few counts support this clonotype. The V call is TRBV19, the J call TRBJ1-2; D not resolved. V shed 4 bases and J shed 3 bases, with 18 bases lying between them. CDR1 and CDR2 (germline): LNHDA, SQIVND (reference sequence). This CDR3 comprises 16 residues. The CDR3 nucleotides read TGTGCCAGTAGTACCCTCACCTTTGGGAGGGACTATGGCTACACCTTC. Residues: CASSTLTFGRDYGYTF.

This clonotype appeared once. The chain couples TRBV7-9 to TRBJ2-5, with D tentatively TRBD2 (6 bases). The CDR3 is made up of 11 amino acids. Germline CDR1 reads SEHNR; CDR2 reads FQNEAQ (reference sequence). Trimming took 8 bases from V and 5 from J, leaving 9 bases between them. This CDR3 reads CASASEETQYF. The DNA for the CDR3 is TGTGCCAGCGCTAGCGAGGAGACCCAGTACTTC. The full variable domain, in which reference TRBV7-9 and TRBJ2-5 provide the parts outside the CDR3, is DTGVSQNPRHKITKRGQNVTFRCDPISEHNRLYWYRQTLGQGPEFLTYFQNEAQLEKSRLLSDRFSAERPKGSFSTLEIQRTEQGDSAMYLCASASEETQYFGPGTRLLVL.

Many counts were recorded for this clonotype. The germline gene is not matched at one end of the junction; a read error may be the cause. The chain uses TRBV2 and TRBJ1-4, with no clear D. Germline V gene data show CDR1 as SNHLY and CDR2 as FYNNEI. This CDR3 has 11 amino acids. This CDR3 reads CASSGGGRSLF. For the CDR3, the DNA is TGTGCCAGCAGTGGGGGAGGCCGCTCCCTTTTT.

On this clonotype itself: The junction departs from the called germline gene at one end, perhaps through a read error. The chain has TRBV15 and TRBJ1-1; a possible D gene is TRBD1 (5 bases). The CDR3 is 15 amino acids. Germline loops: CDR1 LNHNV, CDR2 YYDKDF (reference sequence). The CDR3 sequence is CATSRDRGRNTVAFF. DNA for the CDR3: TGTGCCACCAGCAGGGACCGGGGGAGGAACACTGTAGCTTTCTTT.

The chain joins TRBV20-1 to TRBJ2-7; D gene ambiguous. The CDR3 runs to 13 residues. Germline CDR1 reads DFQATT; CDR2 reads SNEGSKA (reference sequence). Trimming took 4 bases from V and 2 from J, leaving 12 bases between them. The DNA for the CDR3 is TGCAGTGCTACTAAAAGCCCGGCCTACGAGCAGTACTTC. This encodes CSATKSPAYEQYF.

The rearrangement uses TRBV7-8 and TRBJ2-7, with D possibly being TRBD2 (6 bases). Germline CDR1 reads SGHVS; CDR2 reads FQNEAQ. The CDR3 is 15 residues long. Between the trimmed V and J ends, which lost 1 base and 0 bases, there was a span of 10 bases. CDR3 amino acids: CASSLVRGISYEQYF. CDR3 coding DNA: TGTGCCAGCAGCTTAGTGCGGGGTATCTCCTACGAGCAGTACTTC.

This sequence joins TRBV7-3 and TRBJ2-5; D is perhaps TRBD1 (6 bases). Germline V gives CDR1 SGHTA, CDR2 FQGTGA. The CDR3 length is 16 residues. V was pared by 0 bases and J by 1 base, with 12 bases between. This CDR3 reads CASSLTGRGFQETQYF. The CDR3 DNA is TGTGCCAGCAGCTTAACAGGCAGGGGATTCCAAGAGACCCAGTACTTC.

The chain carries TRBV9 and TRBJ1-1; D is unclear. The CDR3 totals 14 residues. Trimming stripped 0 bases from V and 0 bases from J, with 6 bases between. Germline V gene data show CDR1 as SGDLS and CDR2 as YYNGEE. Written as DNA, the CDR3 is TGTGCCAGCAGCGTAGCCAGCATGAACACTGAAGCTTTCTTT. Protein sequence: CASSVASMNTEAFF.

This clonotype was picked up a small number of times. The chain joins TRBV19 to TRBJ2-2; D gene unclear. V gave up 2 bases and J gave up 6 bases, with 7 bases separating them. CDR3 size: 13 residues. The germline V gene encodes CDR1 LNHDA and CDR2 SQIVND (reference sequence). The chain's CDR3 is CASSILQAGELFF. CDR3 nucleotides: TGTGCCAGTAGTATATTGCAAGCCGGGGAGCTGTTTTTT.

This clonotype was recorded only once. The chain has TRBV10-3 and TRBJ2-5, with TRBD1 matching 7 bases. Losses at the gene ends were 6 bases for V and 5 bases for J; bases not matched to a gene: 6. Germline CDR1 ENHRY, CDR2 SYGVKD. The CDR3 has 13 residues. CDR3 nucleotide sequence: TGTGCCATCAGGGATGACAGGGATGAGACCCAGTACTTC. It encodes CAIRDDRDETQYF.

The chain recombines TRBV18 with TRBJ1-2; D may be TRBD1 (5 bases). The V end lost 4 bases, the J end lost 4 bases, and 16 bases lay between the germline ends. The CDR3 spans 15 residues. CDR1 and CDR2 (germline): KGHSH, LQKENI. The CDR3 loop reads CASSRGSQEPYGYTF. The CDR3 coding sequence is TGTGCCAGCTCACGGGGCTCTCAAGAACCCTATGGCTACACCTTC.

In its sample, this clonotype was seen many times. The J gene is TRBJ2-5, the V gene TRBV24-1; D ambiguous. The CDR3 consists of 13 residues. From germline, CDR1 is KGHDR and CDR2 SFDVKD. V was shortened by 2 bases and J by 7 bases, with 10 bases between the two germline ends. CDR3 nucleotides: TGTGCCACCAGTGATTCTGGTTTACGGACCCAGTACTTC. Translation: CATSDSGLRTQYF.

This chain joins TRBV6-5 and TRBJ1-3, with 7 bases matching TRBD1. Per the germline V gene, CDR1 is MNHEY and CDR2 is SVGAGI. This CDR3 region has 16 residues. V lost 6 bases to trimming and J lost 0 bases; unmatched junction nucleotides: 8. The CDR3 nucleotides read TGTGCCAGCAGCGCGGGACAGCCGTTCTCTGGAAACACCATATATTTT. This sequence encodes CASSAGQPFSGNTIYF.

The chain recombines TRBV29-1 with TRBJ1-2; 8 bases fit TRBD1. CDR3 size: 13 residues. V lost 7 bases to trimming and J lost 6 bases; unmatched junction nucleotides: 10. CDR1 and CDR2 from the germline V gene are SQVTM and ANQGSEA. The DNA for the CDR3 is TGCAGCGCCGCGCCCGGACAGGGCCATGGCTACACCTTC. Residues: CSAAPGQGHGYTF.

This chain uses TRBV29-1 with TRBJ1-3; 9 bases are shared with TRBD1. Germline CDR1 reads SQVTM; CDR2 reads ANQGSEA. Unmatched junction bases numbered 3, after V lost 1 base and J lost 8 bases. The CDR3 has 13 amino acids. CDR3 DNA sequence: TGCAGCGTTGAAGGGACAGGGGTAGACACCATATATTTT. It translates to CSVEGTGVDTIYF. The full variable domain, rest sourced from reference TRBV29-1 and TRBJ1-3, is SAVISQKPSRDICQRGTSLTIQCQVDSQVTMMFWYRQQPGQSLTLIATANQGSEATYESGFVIDKFPISRPNLTFSTLTVSNMSPEDSSIYLCSVEGTGVDTIYFGEGSWLTVV.

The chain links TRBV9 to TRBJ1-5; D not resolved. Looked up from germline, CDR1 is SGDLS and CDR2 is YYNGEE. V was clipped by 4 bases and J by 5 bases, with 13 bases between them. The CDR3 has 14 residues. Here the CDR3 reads CASSRGRVDQPQHF. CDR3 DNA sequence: TGTGCCAGCAGCCGCGGGAGGGTGGATCAGCCCCAGCATTTT.

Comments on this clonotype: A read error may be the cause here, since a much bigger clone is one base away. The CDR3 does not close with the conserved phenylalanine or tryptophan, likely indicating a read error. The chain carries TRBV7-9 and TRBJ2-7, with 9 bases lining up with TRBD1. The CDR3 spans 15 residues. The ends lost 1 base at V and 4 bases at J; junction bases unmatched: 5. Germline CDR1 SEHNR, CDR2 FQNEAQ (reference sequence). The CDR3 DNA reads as TGTGCCAGCAGCTTAGTCGGGACAGGGTTGTACGAGCAGTACCTC. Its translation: CASSLVGTGLYEQYL.

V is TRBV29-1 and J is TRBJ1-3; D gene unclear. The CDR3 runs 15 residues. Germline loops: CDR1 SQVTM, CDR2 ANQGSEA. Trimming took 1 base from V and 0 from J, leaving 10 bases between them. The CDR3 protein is CSVEAESSSGNTIYF. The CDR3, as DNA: TGCAGCGTTGAAGCAGAATCCAGCTCTGGAAACACCATATATTTT.

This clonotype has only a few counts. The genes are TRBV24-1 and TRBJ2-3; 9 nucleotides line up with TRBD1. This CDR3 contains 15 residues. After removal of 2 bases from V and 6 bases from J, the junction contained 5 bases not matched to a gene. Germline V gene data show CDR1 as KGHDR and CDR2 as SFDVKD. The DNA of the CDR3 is TGTGCCACCAGTGATTCCGGGACAGGGACCGATACGCAGTATTTT. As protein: CATSDSGTGTDTQYF.

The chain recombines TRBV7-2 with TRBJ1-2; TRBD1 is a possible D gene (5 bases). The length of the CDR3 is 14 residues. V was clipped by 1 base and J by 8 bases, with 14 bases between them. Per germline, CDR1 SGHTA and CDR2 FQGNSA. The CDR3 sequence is CASSLGDLRRGYTF. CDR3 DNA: TGTGCCAGCAGCTTAGGGGACCTAAGACGGGGCTACACCTTC.

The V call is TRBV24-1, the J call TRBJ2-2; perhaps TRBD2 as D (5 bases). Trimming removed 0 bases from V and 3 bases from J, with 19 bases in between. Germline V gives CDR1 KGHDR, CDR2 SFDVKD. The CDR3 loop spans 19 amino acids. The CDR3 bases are TGTGCCACCAGTGATTTGGGAGTTGGAGTTGAGGGATACACCGGGGAGCTGTTTTTT. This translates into CATSDLGVGVEGYTGELFF.

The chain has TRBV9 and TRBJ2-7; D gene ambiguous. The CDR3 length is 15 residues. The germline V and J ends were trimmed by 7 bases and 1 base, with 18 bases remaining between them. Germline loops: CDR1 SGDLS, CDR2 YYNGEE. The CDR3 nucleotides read TGTGCCAGCGCCTTGGGTGGTTCAAGATCCTACGAGCAGTACTTC. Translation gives CASALGGSRSYEQYF.